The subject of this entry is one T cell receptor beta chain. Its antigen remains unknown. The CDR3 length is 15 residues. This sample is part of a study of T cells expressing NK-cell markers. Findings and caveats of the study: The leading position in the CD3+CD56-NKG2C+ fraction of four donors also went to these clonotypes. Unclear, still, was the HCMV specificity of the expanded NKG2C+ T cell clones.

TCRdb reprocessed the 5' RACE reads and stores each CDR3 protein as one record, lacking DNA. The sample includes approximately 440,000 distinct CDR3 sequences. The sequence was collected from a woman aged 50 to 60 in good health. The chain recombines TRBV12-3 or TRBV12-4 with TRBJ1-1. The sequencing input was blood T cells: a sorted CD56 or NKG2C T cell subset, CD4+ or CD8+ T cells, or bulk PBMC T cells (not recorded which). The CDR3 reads CASSLGGRAGTEAFF.